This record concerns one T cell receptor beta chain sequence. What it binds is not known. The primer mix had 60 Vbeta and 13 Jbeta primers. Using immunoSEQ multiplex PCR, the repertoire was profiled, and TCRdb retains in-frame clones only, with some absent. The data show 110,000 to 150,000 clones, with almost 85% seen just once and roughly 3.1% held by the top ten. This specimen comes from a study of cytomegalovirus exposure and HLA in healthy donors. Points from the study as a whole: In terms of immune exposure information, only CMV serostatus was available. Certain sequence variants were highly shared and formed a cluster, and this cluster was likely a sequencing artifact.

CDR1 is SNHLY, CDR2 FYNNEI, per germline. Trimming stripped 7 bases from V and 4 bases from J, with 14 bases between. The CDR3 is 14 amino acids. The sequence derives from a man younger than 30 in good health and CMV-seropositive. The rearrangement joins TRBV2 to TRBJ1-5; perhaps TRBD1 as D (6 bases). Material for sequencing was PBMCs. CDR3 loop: CASTKEGGNQPQHF. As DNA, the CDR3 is TGTGCCAGCACCAAGGAAGGGGGAAATCAGCCCCAGCATTTT.